The clone carrying this T cell receptor beta chain was recorded only once. The data were taken from a study of blood T cell repertoires in COVID-19. In the authors' methods: Nucleated cell number was recorded as an estimate derived from reference gene primer amplification. TCRdb's table, derived via immunoSEQ multiplex PCR, lists solely in-frame clones and lacks some. The V and J calls and clone size come from that table; D and trimming were worked out from the DNA. The table has 99,000 or so clones, 81% seen once. The germline CDR1 and CDR2 sequences are KGHSH and LQKENI. The CDR3 length is 15 residues. Between the trimmed V and J ends, which lost 1 base and 3 bases, there was a span of 11 bases.

The TCR was taken from a man at least 80 years old with acute or convalescent COVID-19. The chain is built from TRBV18 and TRBJ2-3; a possible D gene is TRBD1 (5 bases). Source material: peripheral blood. Here the CDR3 DNA reads TGTGCCAGCTCACCACTCGACAGTAAGACAGATACGCAGTATTTT. As protein: CASSPLDSKTDTQYF.